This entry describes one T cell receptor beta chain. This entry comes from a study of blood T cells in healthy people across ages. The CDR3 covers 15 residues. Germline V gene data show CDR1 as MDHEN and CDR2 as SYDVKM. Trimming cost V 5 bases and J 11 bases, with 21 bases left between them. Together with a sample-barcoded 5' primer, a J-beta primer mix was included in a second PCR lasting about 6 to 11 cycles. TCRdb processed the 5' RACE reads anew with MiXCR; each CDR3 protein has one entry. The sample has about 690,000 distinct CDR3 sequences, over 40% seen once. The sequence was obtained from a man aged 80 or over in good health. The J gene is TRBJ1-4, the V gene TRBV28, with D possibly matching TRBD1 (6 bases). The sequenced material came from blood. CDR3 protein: CASSTLKQGSEKLFF. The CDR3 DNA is TGTGCCAGCAGTACTTTGAAACAGGGTTCGGAGAAACTGTTTTTT.